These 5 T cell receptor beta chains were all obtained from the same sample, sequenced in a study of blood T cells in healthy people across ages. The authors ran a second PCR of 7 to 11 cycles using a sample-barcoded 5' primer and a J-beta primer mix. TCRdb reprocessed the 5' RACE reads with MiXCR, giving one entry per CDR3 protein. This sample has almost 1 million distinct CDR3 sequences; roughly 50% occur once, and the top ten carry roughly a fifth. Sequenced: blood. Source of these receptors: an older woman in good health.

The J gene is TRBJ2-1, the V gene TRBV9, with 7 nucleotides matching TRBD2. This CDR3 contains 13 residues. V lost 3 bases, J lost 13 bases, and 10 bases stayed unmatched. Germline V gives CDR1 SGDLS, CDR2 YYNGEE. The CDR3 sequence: CASSGGVRETQFF. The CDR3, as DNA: TGTGCCAGCAGCGGAGGGGTGCGGGAGACCCAGTTCTTC. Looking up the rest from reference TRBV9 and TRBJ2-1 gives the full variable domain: DSGVTQTPKHLITATGQRVTLRCSPRSGDLSVYWYQQSLDQGLQFLIQYYNGEERAKGNILERFSAQQFPDLHSELNLSSLELGDSALYFCASSGGVRETQFFGPGTRLTVL.

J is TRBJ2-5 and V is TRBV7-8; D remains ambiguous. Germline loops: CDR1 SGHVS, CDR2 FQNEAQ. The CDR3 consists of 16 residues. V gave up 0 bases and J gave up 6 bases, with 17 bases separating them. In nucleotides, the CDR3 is TGTGCCAGCAGCTTAGCGCCATGGTCCCCGTCAAAGACCCAGTACTTC. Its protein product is CASSLAPWSPSKTQYF.

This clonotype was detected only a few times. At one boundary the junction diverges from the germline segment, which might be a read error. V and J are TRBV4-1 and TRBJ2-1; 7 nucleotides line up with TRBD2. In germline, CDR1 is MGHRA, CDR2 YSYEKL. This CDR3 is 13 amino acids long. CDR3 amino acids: CASSQVAAGVGFF. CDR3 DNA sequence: TGCGCCAGCAGCCAAGTGGCGGCGGGGGTTGGGTTCTTT.

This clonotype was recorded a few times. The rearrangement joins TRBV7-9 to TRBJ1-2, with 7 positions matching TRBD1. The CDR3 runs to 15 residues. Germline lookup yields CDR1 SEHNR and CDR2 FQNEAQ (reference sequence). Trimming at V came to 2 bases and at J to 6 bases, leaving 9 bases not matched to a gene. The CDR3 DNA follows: TGTGCCAGCAGCTTACCTGTCAGACAGGGCGATGGCTACACCTTC. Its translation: CASSLPVRQGDGYTF.

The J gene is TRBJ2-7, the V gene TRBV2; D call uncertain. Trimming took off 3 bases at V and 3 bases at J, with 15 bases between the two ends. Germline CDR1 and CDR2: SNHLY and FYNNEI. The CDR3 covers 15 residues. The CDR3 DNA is TGTGCCAGCAGTGAGGGTCAGCCACCGATCTACGAGCAGTACTTC. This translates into CASSEGQPPIYEQYF. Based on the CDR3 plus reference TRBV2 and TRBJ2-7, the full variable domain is EPEVTQTPSHQVTQMGQEVILRCVPISNHLYFYWYRQILGQKVEFLVSFYNNEISEKSEIFDDQFSVERPDGSNFTLKIRSTKLEDSAMYFCASSEGQPPIYEQYFGPGTRLTVT.